This TCR beta chain was profiled in a study of immune evolution from preneoplasia to lung adenocarcinoma. Notes on the study in general: Normal lung had the highest top T cell clone frequencies. Later-stage lesions seemingly showed higher T cell density and diversity than normal lung. T cell clonality was higher in KRAS-mutant than EGFR-mutant or wild-type nodules.

The sample holds a few counts of this clone. Its specificity is unknown. Method: immunoSEQ multiplex PCR; TCRdb's copy keeps in-frame clones and lacks some. There are about 4,900 clones in the sample; roughly four fifths occur only once, and 5.5% to 7.5% lies in the top ten. Per germline, CDR1 LGHNA and CDR2 YNFKEQ. V was pared by 1 base and J by 2 bases, with 5 bases of the junction left unmatched. This CDR3 is 16 amino acids long. Sequenced sample: FFPE minimally invasive lung adenocarcinoma tissue. This clonotype originated in a person aged 55-79 years with lung adenocarcinoma. V usage is TRBV4-2 and J usage is TRBJ2-7; 10 bases fit TRBD2. The CDR3 DNA sequence: TGTGCCAGCAGCCAAGCCGTGCTAGCGGGAGCCTACGAGCAGTACTTC. It specifies CASSQAVLAGAYEQYF.